This TCR beta chain emerged from a study of response to subunit inactivated influenza vaccine. TCRdb re-called the RT-PCR reads through MiXCR, storing one row per CDR3 protein. The sample shows 650,000 or so distinct CDR3 sequences, about 14% of them seen only once. The CDR3 sequence is 14 residues long. Germline V gene data show CDR1 as MNHNS and CDR2 as SASEGT. Losses at the gene ends were 8 bases for V and 2 bases for J; bases not matched to a gene: 7. The sequence derives from a man over 45 who received an inactivated influenza vaccine. The chain uses TRBV6-1 and TRBJ2-7; 9 bases line up with TRBD1. The sample consisted of PBMCs from blood, taken around 14 days before vaccination. CDR3 bases: TGTGCCAGCCAGGACAGGGGTGTCCCCTACGAGCAGTACTTC. Its protein is CASQDRGVPYEQYF.